The 9 T cell receptor beta chains below come from one sample, sequenced in a study of persistence of HIV-infected CD4 T cells. Sequencing used immunoSEQ version 4 in survey mode. Assay: immunoSEQ multiplex PCR; the TCRdb copy retains only in-frame clones and omits some. The sample yields under 20,000 clones, less than 75% seen once. Cells were stimulated with CMV-infected fibroblast lysates at 10 ug/mL. Responding CD4+ T cells were sorted by upregulation of both CD40 ligand and CD69. Their antigens remain unidentified. The starting material was CD4+ T cells sorted from PBMCs after 18-hour stimulation, obtained from a patient who received antiretroviral therapy. The receptors were sampled from an adult woman with HIV who was CMV-seropositive.

The chain couples TRBV27 to TRBJ2-6; 7 bases map to TRBD1. The CDR3 is 21 amino acids. The ends lost 7 bases at V and 0 bases at J; junction bases unmatched: 21. Germline loops: CDR1 MNHEY, CDR2 SMNVEV (reference sequence). In nucleotides, the CDR3 is TGTGCCAGCACCTCACGGTCGATTCCGGGACAGAGTATCTCTGGGGCCAACGTCCTGACTTTC. It specifies CASTSRSIPGQSISGANVLTF. Supplemented by reference TRBV27 and TRBJ2-6, the full variable domain reads EAQVTQNPRYLITVTGKKLTVTCSQNMNHEYMSWYRQDPGLGLRQIYYSMNVEVTDKGDVPEGYKVSRKEKRNFPLILESPSPNQTSLYFCASTSRSIPGQSISGANVLTFGAGSRLTVL.

This chain connects TRBV30 to TRBJ1-6; tentatively, D is TRBD1 (6 bases). V was shortened by 1 base and J by 10 bases, with 14 bases between the two germline ends. The CDR3 extends over 14 amino acids. CDR1 is GTSNPN and CDR2 is SVGIG in the germline V gene (reference sequence). CDR3 in DNA: TGTGCCTGGAGTGAACTACAGGGCCGCTCACCCCTCCACTTT. Translated, it gives CAWSELQGRSPLHF.

V usage is TRBV9 and J usage is TRBJ2-1; a weak D match, TRBD2 (6 bases). The CDR3 is 16 amino acids. Trimming cost V 0 bases and J 0 bases, with 10 bases left between them. Germline assignment: CDR1 SGDLS and CDR2 YYNGEE. This CDR3 reads CASSVASAPSYNEQFF. Written as DNA, the CDR3 is TGTGCCAGCAGCGTAGCTAGCGCACCCTCCTACAATGAGCAGTTCTTC.

The genes are TRBV19 and TRBJ1-3; D gene ambiguous. The CDR3 covers 15 residues. Looked up from germline, CDR1 is LNHDA and CDR2 is SQIVND (reference sequence). The V end was cut by 7 bases, the J end by 0 bases, with 13 bases between. The CDR3 DNA reads TGTGCCAGTACCCCGTATCAGGACTCTGGAAACACCATATATTTT. It encodes CASTPYQDSGNTIYF.

The chain employs TRBV7-9 and TRBJ1-2; TRBD1 might be the D (6 bases). From germline, CDR1 is SEHNR and CDR2 FQNEAQ (reference sequence). Trimming removed 7 bases at V and 8 bases at J, with 17 bases between. This CDR3 is 13 amino acids long. Here the CDR3 DNA reads TGTGCCAGCACCATTAGAGGGGGACGGGGCTACACCTTC. As protein: CASTIRGGRGYTF.

The chain links TRBV9 to TRBJ2-1; 12 bases are a match to TRBD1. This CDR3 spans 15 amino acids. Germline V gives CDR1 SGDLS, CDR2 YYNGEE. Unmatched junction bases numbered 9, after V lost 4 bases and J lost 10 bases. The CDR3 DNA follows: TGTGCCAGCAGCCCCCGGGACAGGGGGCGCAGGGAGCAGTTCTTC. Protein product: CASSPRDRGRREQFF.

This clone is classed as medium-sized. The chain has TRBV7-3 and TRBJ2-1, with D perhaps matching TRBD1 or TRBD2 (7 bases each). The CDR3 contains 14 residues. The germline CDR1 and CDR2 sequences are SGHTA and FQGTGA. V was clipped by 2 bases and J by 6 bases, with 11 bases between them. The CDR3 reads CASSLQGGPNEQFF. As DNA, the CDR3 is TGTGCCAGCAGCTTACAGGGGGGGCCCAATGAGCAGTTCTTC.

The chain recombines TRBV10-1 with TRBJ2-7, with 7 bases identical to TRBD1. Germline V CDR1 and CDR2: WNHNN, SYGVQD (reference sequence). This CDR3 is 14 amino acids long. The CDR3 nucleotides are TGCGCCAGCAGTCAGGGGGACCCCTCCAACGAGCAGTACGTC. As protein: CASSQGDPSNEQYV.

The chain joins TRBV5-1 to TRBJ1-1; D gene unclear. With 2 bases removed from V and 7 bases from J, the gap between germline ends came to 12 bases. The germline gives CDR1 SGHRS, CDR2 YFSETQ. The CDR3 covers 13 residues. CDR3 bases: TGCGCCAGCAGCTTAGGTAAAGTTGGTGAAGCTTTCTTT. Translation gives CASSLGKVGEAFF.